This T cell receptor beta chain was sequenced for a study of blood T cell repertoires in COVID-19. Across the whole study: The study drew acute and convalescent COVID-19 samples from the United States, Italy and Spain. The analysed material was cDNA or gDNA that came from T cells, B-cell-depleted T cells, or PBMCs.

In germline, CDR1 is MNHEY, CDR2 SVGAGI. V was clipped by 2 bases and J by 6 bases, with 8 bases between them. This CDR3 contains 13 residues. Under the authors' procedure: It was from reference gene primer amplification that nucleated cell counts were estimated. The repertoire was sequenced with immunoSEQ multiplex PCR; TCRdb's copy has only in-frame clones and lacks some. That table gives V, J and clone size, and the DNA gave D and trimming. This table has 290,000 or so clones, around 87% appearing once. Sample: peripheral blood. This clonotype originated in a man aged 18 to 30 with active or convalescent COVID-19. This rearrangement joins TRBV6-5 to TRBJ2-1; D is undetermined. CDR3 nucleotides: TGTGCCAGCAGTTACCCCCCCGGCAATGAGCAGTTCTTC. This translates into CASSYPPGNEQFF.